This TCR beta chain was sequenced during a study of CD8 T cells in ankylosing spondylitis. Regarding the study as a whole: Clones linked to disease were reported to show significant enrichment in matched ankylosing spondylitis synovial fluid. A TCR beta motif of fewer than 10 highly homologous variants seemed to mark ankylosing spondylitis blood. CD8+ cells made up the disease-linked clones, which were relatively rare in peripheral blood.

For this clonotype: Antigen unknown.

The authors made TCR beta libraries by quantitative 5'-RACE with molecular barcodes. TCRdb recomputed calls from the 5' RACE reads with MiXCR, one row per CDR3 protein. In the table there are 200,000 to 300,000 distinct CDR3 sequences, around 32% of which are singletons. This CDR3 contains 17 residues. J gave up 2 bases and V 6 bases, and 9 bases lay outside the gene matches. The sequence derives from a male donor with ankylosing spondylitis or in good health (not recorded which). Sequencing used blood, either unsorted or a sorted T cell fraction (not recorded which). V usage is TRBV12-3 or TRBV12-4 and J usage is TRBJ1-4, with 10 positions matching TRBD1. The CDR3 is CASSLRDRGGTNEKLFF. In DNA, the CDR3 is TGTGCCAGCAGCTTACGGGACAGGGGAGGGACTAATGAAAAACTGTTTTTT.